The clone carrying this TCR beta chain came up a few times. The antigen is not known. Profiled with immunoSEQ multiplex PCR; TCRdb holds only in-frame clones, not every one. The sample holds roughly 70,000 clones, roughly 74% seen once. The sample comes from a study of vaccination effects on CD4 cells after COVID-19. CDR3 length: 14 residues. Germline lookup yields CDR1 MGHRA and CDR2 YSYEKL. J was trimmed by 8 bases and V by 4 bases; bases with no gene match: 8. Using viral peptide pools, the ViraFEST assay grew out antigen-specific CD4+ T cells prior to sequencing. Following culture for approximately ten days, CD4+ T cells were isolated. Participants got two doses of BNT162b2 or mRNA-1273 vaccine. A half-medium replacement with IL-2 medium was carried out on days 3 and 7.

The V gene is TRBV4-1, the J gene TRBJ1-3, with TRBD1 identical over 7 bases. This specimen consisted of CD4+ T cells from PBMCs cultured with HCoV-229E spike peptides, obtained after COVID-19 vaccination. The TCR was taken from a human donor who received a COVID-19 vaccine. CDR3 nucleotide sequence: TGCGCCAGCAGCCGCGGACAGGAATGGGACACCATATATTTT. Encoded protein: CASSRGQEWDTIYF.